A selection of T cell receptor beta chains follows, all from one sample in a study of blood T cell repertoires in COVID-19. The data were produced by immunoSEQ multiplex PCR, yet TCRdb's version contains in-frame clones alone and is incomplete. The sample lists about 480,000 clones, 88% occurring once. The source material was peripheral blood. The origin of the receptors is a woman between 50 and 59 years old with COVID-19, enrolled during active disease. Each CDR3 is given with its conserved first and last residue. A D gene is named only where the DNA matches it firmly. Clone size is given for some rows only: seen once, a few or many times, or a class if the clone is expanded.

len: 19; abundance: .; j_gene: TRBJ2-4; v_gene: TRBV3-1/TRBV3-2; d_gene: .; CDR3aa: CASSQGALAGGRAKNIQYF; CDR3nt: TGTGCCAGCAGCCAAGGAGCTCTTGCAGGAGGGAGAGCCAAAAACATTCAGTACTTC
len: 13; abundance: .; j_gene: TRBJ1-1; v_gene: TRBV2; d_gene: .; CDR3aa: CASLTGARTEAFF; CDR3nt: TGTGCCAGCCTGACTGGGGCGCGTACTGAAGCTTTCTTT
len: 14; abundance: .; j_gene: TRBJ1-1; v_gene: TRBV10-1; d_gene: .; CDR3aa: CASSETGVNTEAFF; CDR3nt: TGCGCCAGCAGTGAGACAGGAGTGAACACTGAAGCTTTCTTT
len: 16; abundance: few; j_gene: TRBJ1-5; v_gene: TRBV5-1; d_gene: TRBD1; CDR3aa: CASSPIPGQGSQPQHF; CDR3nt: TGCGCCAGCAGCCCAATACCCGGACAGGGGAGTCAGCCCCAGCATTTT
len: 13; abundance: .; j_gene: TRBJ2-3; v_gene: TRBV7-2; d_gene: TRBD1; CDR3aa: CASGYDQGAEQYF; CDR3nt: TGTGCCAGCGGGTATGACCAGGGGGCTGAGCAGTATTTT
len: 13; abundance: .; j_gene: TRBJ1-1; v_gene: TRBV29-1; d_gene: TRBD1; CDR3aa: CSVGTGVSTEAFF; CDR3nt: TGCAGCGTTGGGACAGGGGTGAGCACTGAAGCTTTCTTT
len: 14; abundance: .; j_gene: TRBJ1-1; v_gene: TRBV19; d_gene: TRBD1; CDR3aa: CASLGTGTNTEAFF; CDR3nt: TGTGCCAGCCTTGGGACAGGGACGAACACTGAAGCTTTCTTT
len: 12; abundance: .; j_gene: TRBJ1-1; v_gene: TRBV29-1; d_gene: .; CDR3aa: CSVDSANTEAFF; CDR3nt: TGCAGCGTTGACAGCGCGAACACTGAAGCTTTCTTT
len: 14; abundance: .; j_gene: TRBJ1-5; v_gene: TRBV7-2; d_gene: .; CDR3aa: CASSIRTENQPQHF; CDR3nt: TGTGCCAGCAGCATCCGGACAGAAAATCAGCCCCAGCATTTT
len: 14; abundance: few; j_gene: TRBJ2-7; v_gene: TRBV4-1; d_gene: TRBD1; CDR3aa: CASSFGTGPYEQYF; CDR3nt: TGCGCCAGCAGTTTTGGGACAGGTCCCTACGAGCAGTACTTC
len: 14; abundance: once; j_gene: TRBJ1-1; v_gene: TRBV19; d_gene: TRBD1; CDR3aa: CASSATGVKTEAFF; CDR3nt: TGTGCCAGTAGTGCCACAGGGGTTAAGACTGAAGCTTTCTTT
len: 16; abundance: .; j_gene: TRBJ2-3; v_gene: TRBV19; d_gene: TRBD2; CDR3aa: CASSIAAGGSTDTQYF; CDR3nt: TGTGCCAGTAGTATAGCAGCGGGGGGGAGCACAGATACGCAGTATTTT
len: 13; abundance: few; j_gene: TRBJ2-3; v_gene: TRBV3-1/TRBV3-2; d_gene: TRBD2; CDR3aa: CASSPGLEDTQYF; CDR3nt: TGTGCCAGCAGCCCCGGACTAGAAGATACGCAGTATTTT
len: 13; abundance: .; j_gene: TRBJ1-5; v_gene: TRBV28; d_gene: .; CDR3aa: CATRGGEEQPQHF; CDR3nt: TGTGCCACCCGAGGGGGAGAGGAACAGCCCCAGCATTTT
len: 17; abundance: .; j_gene: TRBJ2-3; v_gene: TRBV2; d_gene: .; CDR3aa: CASSAGASGPGTDTQYF; CDR3nt: TGTGCCAGCAGTGCTGGTGCAAGCGGTCCGGGCACAGATACGCAGTATTTT
len: 14; abundance: .; j_gene: TRBJ2-7; v_gene: TRBV7-8; d_gene: .; CDR3aa: CASSLDRGAYEQYF; CDR3nt: TGTGCCAGCAGCTTAGATCGGGGGGCGTACGAGCAGTACTTC
len: 16; abundance: .; j_gene: TRBJ1-3; v_gene: TRBV19; d_gene: .; CDR3aa: CASSILGVSSGNTIYF; CDR3nt: TGTGCCAGTAGTATACTCGGGGTCTCCTCTGGAAACACCATATATTTT
len: 14; abundance: .; j_gene: TRBJ2-5; v_gene: TRBV24-1; d_gene: .; CDR3aa: CATSDKLAGETQYF; CDR3nt: TGTGCCACCAGTGATAAACTAGCAGGGGAGACCCAGTACTTC
len: 13; abundance: .; j_gene: TRBJ1-5; v_gene: TRBV19; d_gene: TRBD1; CDR3aa: CASSGDRDQPQHF; CDR3nt: TGTGCCAGTAGTGGGGACAGGGACCAGCCCCAGCATTTT
len: 14; abundance: .; j_gene: TRBJ1-1; v_gene: TRBV9; d_gene: .; CDR3aa: CASSVKGERTEAFF; CDR3nt: TGTGCCAGCAGCGTAAAGGGGGAGAGGACTGAAGCTTTCTTT
len: 12; abundance: .; j_gene: TRBJ1-5; v_gene: TRBV6-5; d_gene: .; CDR3aa: CASERSNQPQHF; CDR3nt: TGTGCCAGCGAGCGTAGCAATCAGCCCCAGCATTTT
len: 15; abundance: .; j_gene: TRBJ2-2; v_gene: TRBV18; d_gene: TRBD1; CDR3aa: CASSPNRGTAGELFF; CDR3nt: TGTGCCAGCTCACCTAACAGGGGCACAGCCGGGGAGCTGTTTTTT
len: 17; abundance: once; j_gene: TRBJ2-1; v_gene: TRBV15; d_gene: TRBD2; CDR3aa: CATSRDPTSGGNNEQFF; CDR3nt: TGTGCCACCAGCAGAGATCCGACTAGCGGGGGGAACAATGAGCAGTTCTTC
len: 14; abundance: .; j_gene: TRBJ1-2; v_gene: TRBV27; d_gene: TRBD1; CDR3aa: CASRGQGRNYGYTF; CDR3nt: TGTGCCAGCAGGGGACAGGGCCGAAACTATGGCTACACCTTC
len: 13; abundance: .; j_gene: TRBJ2-5; v_gene: TRBV2; d_gene: .; CDR3aa: CASRADSQETQYF; CDR3nt: TGTGCCAGCAGAGCCGACAGCCAAGAGACCCAGTACTTC
len: 16; abundance: few; j_gene: TRBJ1-2; v_gene: TRBV5-4; d_gene: .; CDR3aa: CASSSPTGGAPGGYTF; CDR3nt: TGTGCCAGCAGCTCCCCTACCGGGGGGGCGCCGGGAGGCTACACCTTC
len: 11; abundance: .; j_gene: TRBJ1-3; v_gene: TRBV20-1; d_gene: .; CDR3aa: CSGQTGDTIYF; CDR3nt: TGCAGTGGTCAGACCGGAGACACCATATATTTT
len: 14; abundance: .; j_gene: TRBJ1-1; v_gene: TRBV6-5; d_gene: .; CDR3aa: CASRKPGQNTEAFF; CDR3nt: TGTGCCAGCAGAAAACCGGGACAGAACACTGAAGCTTTCTTT
len: 16; abundance: .; j_gene: TRBJ2-1; v_gene: TRBV6-5; d_gene: TRBD2; CDR3aa: CASSSTSGGDYNEQFF; CDR3nt: TGTGCCAGCAGTTCGACCTCCGGGGGGGATTACAATGAGCAGTTCTTC
len: 14; abundance: few; j_gene: TRBJ1-3; v_gene: TRBV10-3; d_gene: .; CDR3aa: CATERGVGGNTIYF; CDR3nt: TGTGCCACCGAGCGGGGGGTCGGTGGAAACACCATATATTTT
len: 12; abundance: once; j_gene: TRBJ1-3; v_gene: TRBV12-3/TRBV12-4; d_gene: .; CDR3aa: CASSSTRNTIYF; CDR3nt: TGTGCCAGCAGTTCGACAAGAAACACCATATATTTT
len: 14; abundance: .; j_gene: TRBJ1-1; v_gene: TRBV29-1; d_gene: .; CDR3aa: CSTDGGGSETEAFF; CDR3nt: TGCAGCACCGACGGGGGGGGGAGTGAAACTGAAGCTTTCTTT
len: 13; abundance: .; j_gene: TRBJ1-1; v_gene: TRBV5-6; d_gene: .; CDR3aa: CASSLGMGPEAFF; CDR3nt: TGTGCCAGCAGCTTGGGCATGGGGCCTGAAGCTTTCTTT
len: 14; abundance: .; j_gene: TRBJ1-5; v_gene: TRBV7-8; d_gene: .; CDR3aa: CASSLGNRYQPQHF; CDR3nt: TGTGCCAGCAGCTTAGGGAACAGATATCAGCCCCAGCATTTT
len: 15; abundance: once; j_gene: TRBJ2-3; v_gene: TRBV6-1; d_gene: .; CDR3aa: CASSEAGSFTDTQYF; CDR3nt: TGTGCCAGCAGTGAAGCGGGCAGTTTCACAGATACGCAGTATTTT
len: 14; abundance: .; j_gene: TRBJ2-7; v_gene: TRBV27; d_gene: .; CDR3aa: CASSLAQGMGEQYF; CDR3nt: TGTGCCAGCAGTTTAGCACAGGGCATGGGCGAGCAGTACTTC
len: 18; abundance: .; j_gene: TRBJ2-1; v_gene: TRBV7-9; d_gene: .; CDR3aa: CASRTGTPTWDRYNEQFF; CDR3nt: TGTGCCAGCAGGACCGGGACACCGACCTGGGATAGGTACAATGAGCAGTTCTTC
len: 20; abundance: .; j_gene: TRBJ1-1; v_gene: TRBV5-1; d_gene: TRBD1; CDR3aa: CASSLVLRGRGQFGNTEAFF; CDR3nt: TGCGCCAGCAGCTTGGTATTGAGGGGGCGCGGTCAATTTGGGAACACTGAAGCTTTCTTT
len: 13; abundance: .; j_gene: TRBJ1-2; v_gene: TRBV11-2; d_gene: TRBD1; CDR3aa: CASSSGTGHGYTF; CDR3nt: TGTGCCAGCAGCTCCGGGACAGGGCATGGCTACACCTTC
len: 16; abundance: .; j_gene: TRBJ1-2; v_gene: TRBV14; d_gene: .; CDR3aa: CASSQFQGSANYGYTF; CDR3nt: TGTGCCAGCAGCCAATTTCAGGGCAGCGCTAACTATGGCTACACCTTC
len: 14; abundance: .; j_gene: TRBJ1-1; v_gene: TRBV14; d_gene: .; CDR3aa: CASSLGGAVTEAFF; CDR3nt: TGTGCCAGCAGTCTCGGGGGGGCCGTCACTGAAGCTTTCTTT
len: 15; abundance: once; j_gene: TRBJ1-2; v_gene: TRBV6-5; d_gene: .; CDR3aa: CASSYGLGQIYGYTF; CDR3nt: TGTGCCAGCAGTTACGGCCTGGGACAAATTTATGGCTACACCTTC
len: 14; abundance: .; j_gene: TRBJ2-7; v_gene: TRBV6-5; d_gene: TRBD1; CDR3aa: CASSSRDSSYEQYF; CDR3nt: TGTGCCAGCAGTTCCAGGGACAGCTCCTACGAGCAGTACTTC
len: 15; abundance: .; j_gene: TRBJ2-6; v_gene: TRBV6-5; d_gene: .; CDR3aa: CASDGDFSGANVLTF; CDR3nt: TGTGCCAGCGACGGGGACTTTTCTGGGGCCAACGTCCTGACTTTC
len: 13; abundance: .; j_gene: TRBJ1-2; v_gene: TRBV6-2/TRBV6-3; d_gene: .; CDR3aa: CASSLPGSYGYTF; CDR3nt: TGTGCCAGCAGTCTCCCAGGGTCCTATGGCTACACCTTC
len: 15; abundance: .; j_gene: TRBJ2-7; v_gene: TRBV9; d_gene: TRBD1; CDR3aa: CASSRGGTGKDEQYF; CDR3nt: TGTGCCAGCTCCCGAGGGGGGACAGGGAAGGACGAGCAGTACTTC
len: 16; abundance: .; j_gene: TRBJ1-1; v_gene: TRBV3-1/TRBV3-2; d_gene: .; CDR3aa: CASSQGQGAMNTEAFF; CDR3nt: TGTGCCAGCAGCCAAGGTCAAGGGGCCATGAACACTGAAGCTTTCTTT
len: 17; abundance: .; j_gene: TRBJ1-2; v_gene: TRBV21-1; d_gene: .; CDR3aa: CASSKDSGDSQRYGYTF; CDR3nt: TGTGCCAGCAGCAAAGATAGTGGGGACAGTCAGCGCTATGGCTACACCTTC
len: 12; abundance: .; j_gene: TRBJ1-5; v_gene: TRBV2; d_gene: TRBD1; CDR3aa: CGSGQGNQPQHF; CDR3nt: TGTGGGTCGGGACAGGGGAATCAGCCCCAGCATTTT
len: 14; abundance: .; j_gene: TRBJ1-6; v_gene: TRBV7-2; d_gene: .; CDR3aa: CASSLDGQNSPLHF; CDR3nt: TGTGCCAGCAGCTTAGACGGACAGAATTCACCCCTCCACTTT
len: 12; abundance: .; j_gene: TRBJ1-4; v_gene: TRBV5-6; d_gene: .; CDR3aa: CASSLAGEKLFF; CDR3nt: TGTGCCAGCAGCTTGGCCGGTGAAAAACTGTTTTTT
len: 15; abundance: .; j_gene: TRBJ1-4; v_gene: TRBV4-2; d_gene: .; CDR3aa: CASSQDGTGGEKLFF; CDR3nt: TGTGCCAGCAGCCAAGATGGGACGGGGGGAGAAAAACTGTTTTTT
len: 16; abundance: .; j_gene: TRBJ2-1; v_gene: TRBV19; d_gene: .; CDR3aa: CASSMATWGLYNEQFF; CDR3nt: TGTGCCAGTAGTATGGCAACCTGGGGCCTCTACAATGAGCAGTTCTTC